The 15 T cell receptor beta chains below all came from one sample that was sequenced in a study of blood T cells in healthy people across ages. Alongside a J-beta primer mix, a sample-barcoded 5' primer served in a second PCR lasting about 7 to 12 cycles. One entry per CDR3 protein, called by TCRdb with MiXCR from the 5' RACE reads. The sample consists of 700,000 to 950,000 distinct CDR3 sequences, approximately 39% of them appearing once. The sample comprised blood. These TCRs come from a woman aged 60-70 years in good health.

This chain connects TRBV18 to TRBJ2-1; no clear D gene. From germline, CDR1 is KGHSH and CDR2 LQKENI. There are 13 residues in the CDR3. With 3 bases removed from V and 10 bases from J, the gap between germline ends came to 13 bases. CDR3 in DNA: TGTGCCAGCTCACCCCGGCCCACCCTCGAGCAGTTCTTC. It is translated as CASSPRPTLEQFF.

This clonotype was counted a few times. The rearrangement uses TRBV10-3 and TRBJ1-1; D uncertain. Trimming cost V 4 bases and J 6 bases, with 12 bases left between them. CDR3 length equals 13 residues. Germline V gene lookup returns CDR1 ENHRY and CDR2 SYGVKD. CDR3 nucleotide sequence: TGTGCCATCAGTGCCCGTGATGATTCTGAAGCTTTCTTT. Translating it yields CAISARDDSEAFF.

This clonotype appeared a single time. The rearrangement joins TRBV11-2 to TRBJ2-1; 8 nucleotides match TRBD2. Germline trimming cut 3 bases from V and 13 bases from J; bases unmatched to any gene: 17. This CDR3 has 16 residues. The germline CDR1 and CDR2 sequences are SGHAT and FQNNGV. CDR3 loop: CASSLGRSGGQETQFF. DNA for the CDR3: TGTGCCAGCAGCTTGGGGCGCTCGGGGGGGCAAGAGACCCAGTTCTTC.

This clonotype was seen repeatedly, ten times or more. The chain joins TRBV7-2 to TRBJ2-7; TRBD2 agrees at 12 bases. The CDR3 runs 14 residues. Germline V gives CDR1 SGHTA, CDR2 FQGNSA. With 5 bases clipped from V and 2 bases from J, the junction kept 1 base outside the gene matches. This CDR3 reads CASSRTSGAYEQYF. The CDR3 DNA reads TGTGCCAGCAGCCGGACTAGCGGGGCCTACGAGCAGTACTTC. The full variable domain, completed using reference TRBV7-2 and TRBJ2-7, is GAGVSQSPSNKVTEKGKDVELRCDPISGHTALYWYRQSLGQGLEFLIYFQGNSAPDKSGLPSDRFSAERTGGSVSTLTIQRTQQEDSAVYLCASSRTSGAYEQYFGPGTRLTVT.

In DNA form, the CDR3 reads TGTGCCAGCAGTTTTATCCTCCCACCGAGCGGTCGCACAGATACGCAGTATTTT. Amino acids: CASSFILPPSGRTDTQYF. The V call is TRBV27, the J call TRBJ2-3; tentative D call: TRBD2 (5 bases). Trimming left V 3 bases short and J 1 base short, with 20 bases between. The CDR3 has 18 amino acids. CDR1 MNHEY and CDR2 SMNVEV come from the germline V gene (reference sequence).

The V and J genes are TRBV5-1 and TRBJ2-7; perhaps TRBD1 as D (5 bases). This CDR3 comprises 14 residues. Germline V lookup: CDR1 SGHRS, CDR2 YFSETQ. V was clipped by 5 bases and J by 1 base, with 13 bases between them. In nucleotides, the CDR3 is TGCGCCAGCAGGGAGACAGACCAATCCTACGAGCAGTACTTC. The encoded protein is CASRETDQSYEQYF.

This clonotype showed up just a few times. V gene TRBV3-1 combines with J gene TRBJ2-1; TRBD2 agrees at 12 bases. The germline V gene has CDR1 LGHDT and CDR2 YNNKEL (reference sequence). CDR3 length: 15 amino acids. V was clipped by 1 base and J by 6 bases; unmatched bases: 1. CDR3 DNA: TGTGCCAGCAGCCAAGGACTAGCGGGGGCCAATGAGCAGTTCTTC. The encoded protein is CASSQGLAGANEQFF.

This chain joins TRBV7-9 and TRBJ2-5; 12 positions agree with TRBD2. V trimming: 4 bases; J trimming: 2 bases; junction bases outside the gene matches: 11. CDR1 and CDR2 from the germline V gene are SEHNR and FQNEAQ (reference sequence). CDR3 length equals 18 residues. CDR3 amino acids: CASSYLAGGILAQETQYF. CDR3 nucleotides: TGTGCCAGCAGCTACCTAGCGGGAGGGATACTAGCACAAGAGACCCAGTACTTC.

The V and J genes are TRBV5-1 and TRBJ2-7; 8 positions match TRBD1. The CDR3 is 13 amino acids. In germline, CDR1 is SGHRS, CDR2 YFSETQ. V gave up 5 bases and J gave up 7 bases; unmatched junction bases: 8. For the CDR3, the DNA is TGCGCCAGCAGTAGTCCGACAGGGGATGAGCAGTACTTC. Its translation: CASSSPTGDEQYF.

The chain links TRBV20-1 to TRBJ2-7; 8 nucleotides match TRBD1. Germline V lookup: CDR1 DFQATT, CDR2 SNEGSKA (reference sequence). V was clipped by 6 bases and J by 3 bases; unmatched bases: 7. This CDR3 region has 13 residues. CDR3 in DNA: TGCAGTGCAACCCAGGGGGCCGTCTACGAGCAGTACTTC. This sequence encodes CSATQGAVYEQYF.

CDR3 nucleotide sequence: TGCAGCGTTGAGCCAGGAGGCAAAGAGACCCAGTACTTC. Its translation: CSVEPGGKETQYF. V gene TRBV29-1 combines with J gene TRBJ2-5; the D gene is possibly TRBD2 (5 bases). V lost 3 bases to trimming and J lost 3 bases, with 11 bases between them. Germline CDR1 is SQVTM and CDR2 is ANQGSEA. The CDR3 length is 13 residues.

The gene calls are TRBV29-1 and TRBJ1-1; D gene ambiguous. The V end was cut by 6 bases, the J end by 3 bases, with 20 bases between. Looked up from germline, CDR1 is SQVTM and CDR2 is ANQGSEA. This CDR3 comprises 15 residues. For the CDR3, the DNA is TGCAGCGTCGTCGCTTCCCGGGTAGGAGACACTGAAGCTTTCTTT. Protein sequence: CSVVASRVGDTEAFF.

The chain joins TRBV7-3 to TRBJ1-1; possible D gene TRBD1, 5 bases. V lost 1 base and J lost 4, with 10 bases in between. There are 14 residues in the CDR3. Per germline, CDR1 SGHTA and CDR2 FQGTGA. The CDR3 loop reads CASSLIGGTTEAFF. DNA for the CDR3: TGTGCCAGCAGCTTAATCGGGGGAACCACTGAAGCTTTCTTT.

The genes are TRBV7-9 and TRBJ2-1; D might be TRBD2 (6 bases). The J call is in doubt because the DNA end fits TRBJ2-7 better. The CDR3 has 17 residues. The germline CDR1 and CDR2 sequences are SEHNR and FQNEAQ (reference sequence). The CDR3 DNA sequence: TGTGCCAGCAGCTTAGCGTTGCGGGGCGACGACTACAATGAGCAGTACTTC. Its protein is CASSLALRGDDYNEQYF.

This clonotype showed up just a few times. The gene calls are TRBV6-1 and TRBJ2-7, with D unclear. This CDR3 is built from 10 residues. Trimming removed 11 bases at V and 2 bases at J, with 7 bases between. CDR1 is MNHNS and CDR2 is SASEGT in the germline V gene. CDR3 nucleotide sequence: TGTGCCTCCTCGACCTACGAGCAGTACTTC. This sequence encodes CASSTYEQYF.